Listed below are T cell receptor beta chains from one sample, sequenced in a study of T-cell memory formation after mild COVID-19. TCRdb reprocessed the 5' RACE reads with MiXCR, giving one entry per CDR3 protein. Here the sample spans over 500,000 distinct CDR3 sequences, 17% being singletons. The sample taken for sequencing was PBMCs or a T cell subset sorted from them (not recorded which). These receptors all come from an adult woman who had mild COVID-19 (a few samples of this study predate the infection). Cell type and time point are not known. CDR3s include the opening cysteine and the closing phenylalanine or tryptophan. A D gene is named only where the DNA matches it firmly. Clone size is stated in some rows and not others, as once, few, many or a class when expanded.

v_call,j_call,d_call,clone_size,cdr3_nt,cdr3_aa
TRBV29-1,TRBJ2-5,NA,NA,TGCAGCGTTATCAACCCAGGGTCAAGCACCCAGTACTTC,CSVINPGSSTQYF
TRBV11-3,TRBJ2-7,NA,few,TGTGCCAGCAGCTTACGGGACACGGCGGACTACGAGCAGTACTTC,CASSLRDTADYEQYF
TRBV20-1,TRBJ1-2,TRBD1,few,TGCAGTGCCTGGACAGGGTTCTATGGCTACACCTTC,CSAWTGFYGYTF
TRBV13,TRBJ2-3,TRBD2,NA,TGTGCCAGCAGCTCGCGGGGGGGCCTAGATACGCAGTATTTT,CASSSRGGLDTQYF
TRBV29-1,TRBJ2-7,TRBD2,NA,TGCAGCGTCGGTAGCGGGACAAACTACGAGCAGTACTTC,CSVGSGTNYEQYF
TRBV6-1,TRBJ2-7,NA,few,TGTGCCACCAAGACCCCGACTGAGCAGTACTTC,CATKTPTEQYF
TRBV20-1,TRBJ1-2,NA,few,TGCAGTGCTAGATCCCGGACAGACTATGGCTACACCTTC,CSARSRTDYGYTF
TRBV24-1,TRBJ2-3,TRBD2,NA,TGTGCCACCAGTGAATGGGGGGGGAAGTCAGATACGCAGTATTTT,CATSEWGGKSDTQYF
TRBV4-2,TRBJ2-1,TRBD1,once,TGTGCCAGCAGTCCCCTCGAGGGACAGCGTGCGTTCTTC,CASSPLEGQRAFF
TRBV12-3/TRBV12-4,TRBJ2-3,TRBD2,few,TGTGCCAGCAGTCAATTGCTAGCGGGGGGCACAGATACGCAGTATTTT,CASSQLLAGGTDTQYF
TRBV12-3/TRBV12-4,TRBJ1-1,NA,few,TGTGCCAGCAGTTTGGCGGACTTAACAGACACTGAAGCTTTCTTT,CASSLADLTDTEAFF
TRBV9,TRBJ1-2,TRBD1,NA,TGTGCCAGCAGCCCTCTCAGACAGGGGCCTAACTATGGCTACACCTTC,CASSPLRQGPNYGYTF
TRBV4-2,TRBJ2-1,TRBD2,many,TGTGCCAGCAGCCAGGTAGCGGGAGGCGTGGAGCAGTTCTTC,CASSQVAGGVEQFF
TRBV2,TRBJ2-3,NA,once,TGTGCCAGCAGTAACGGGCAGGGGACAGATACGCAGTATTTT,CASSNGQGTDTQYF
TRBV6-2/TRBV6-3,TRBJ2-3,NA,few,TGTGCCAGCAGTTACCCTAGTTTCGGCGATACGCAGTATTTT,CASSYPSFGDTQYF
TRBV6-6,TRBJ2-2,NA,few,TGTGCCAGCTCCTGGGGGAGCACCGGGGAGCTGTTTTTT,CASSWGSTGELFF
TRBV7-2,TRBJ2-5,TRBD2,many,TGTGCCAGCAGCTTAGAGTGGCCTAGCGGGGGGGGAGAGACCCAGTACTTC,CASSLEWPSGGGETQYF
TRBV6-5,TRBJ2-2,TRBD2,NA,TGTGCCAGCAGGCCACTAGCGGGGGGCCCGACGAACACCGGGGAGCTGTTTTTT,CASRPLAGGPTNTGELFF
TRBV7-2,TRBJ1-2,TRBD1,NA,TGTGCCAGCAGCTCGGGACAGGGGGCCATTAACTATGGCTACACCTTC,CASSSGQGAINYGYTF
TRBV30,TRBJ1-1,NA,NA,TGTGCCTGGAGCTCCTTTGGGACACCAACTGAAGCTTTCTTT,CAWSSFGTPTEAFF
TRBV29-1,TRBJ2-5,TRBD2,NA,TGCAGCGTGGGCAAACGGCTAGCGGAAGAAGAGACCCAGTACTTC,CSVGKRLAEEETQYF
TRBV4-1,TRBJ2-7,NA,NA,TGCGCCAGCAGCCATGCAGGGTACCCGAACGAGCAGTACTTC,CASSHAGYPNEQYF
TRBV7-9,TRBJ2-2,TRBD2,NA,TGTGCCAGCAGCTTAAGTACTAGCGTCGGGGAGCTGTTTTTT,CASSLSTSVGELFF
TRBV5-1,TRBJ2-5,TRBD2,few,TGCGCCAGCGATAATAGCGGGGCTGGCGAGACCCAGTACTTC,CASDNSGAGETQYF
TRBV5-1,TRBJ2-3,TRBD2,NA,TGCGCCAGCGGGGCTAGCGGGATTAGCACAGATACGCAGTATTTT,CASGASGISTDTQYF
TRBV29-1,TRBJ1-4,NA,NA,TGCAGCGTTGAAGACAGGGAAAGGCTAAAACTGTTTTTT,CSVEDRERLKLFF
TRBV7-8,TRBJ2-7,NA,few,TGTGCCAGCAGCTTAGCAAGGCGCGGTGACGAGCAGTACTTC,CASSLARRGDEQYF
TRBV7-2,TRBJ2-7,TRBD2,few,TGTGCCAGCAGCTGGTCTCGCGGGGGGGCCTACGAGCAGTACTTC,CASSWSRGGAYEQYF
TRBV7-6,TRBJ2-2,NA,few,TGTGCCAGCAGCCGAGTTATGGCCGGGGAGCTGTTTTTT,CASSRVMAGELFF
TRBV12-3/TRBV12-4,TRBJ1-1,NA,few,TGTGCCAGCAGTTTAATCACGAGTTTGAACACTGAAGCTTTCTTT,CASSLITSLNTEAFF
TRBV12-3/TRBV12-4,TRBJ2-7,TRBD2,few,TGTGCCAGTCTCTTAGGGACTAGCGGCGAGCAGTACTTC,CASLLGTSGEQYF
TRBV7-9,TRBJ2-1,NA,NA,TGTGCCAGCAGCTTAAGGGAACTAATCGGGGGAGTCAATGAGCAGTTCTTC,CASSLRELIGGVNEQFF
TRBV5-1,TRBJ2-7,NA,few,TGCGCCAGCAGCTTGTTGGCCACCGCCCGGAGGGAGCAGTACTTC,CASSLLATARREQYF
TRBV7-9,TRBJ2-7,NA,NA,TGTGCCAGCAGCCTACGGGAGGGGGCGGCCTACGAGCAGTACTTC,CASSLREGAAYEQYF
TRBV6-2/TRBV6-3,TRBJ1-1,NA,NA,TGTGCCAGCAGTTACTCGATATACCCTCTTAGGGGTATTGAAGCTTTCTTT,CASSYSIYPLRGIEAFF
TRBV6-2/TRBV6-3,TRBJ1-2,TRBD1,NA,TGTGCCAGCAGTTACTCGGGACAGGGTGGCTACACCTTC,CASSYSGQGGYTF
TRBV7-9,TRBJ2-3,TRBD2,few,TGTGCCAGCAGCTGGGGACTAGCGGGAATCACAGATACGCAGTATTTT,CASSWGLAGITDTQYF
TRBV12-3/TRBV12-4,TRBJ2-3,TRBD2,NA,TGTGCCAGCAGTCCATGGGGACTAGCGGGGAGTACGCAGTATTTT,CASSPWGLAGSTQYF
TRBV9,TRBJ2-2,NA,NA,TGTGCCAGCAGCTCAAGATGGGGCGACACCGGGGAGCTGTTTTTT,CASSSRWGDTGELFF
TRBV27,TRBJ1-6,NA,few,TGTGCCAGCAATCCCTACAGCGTCTCCTATAATTCACCCCTCCACTTT,CASNPYSVSYNSPLHF
TRBV5-6,TRBJ1-2,TRBD1,NA,TGTGCCAGCAGCAGAAGGAGGGACAGGGTAGCGGCATCTGGTGGCTACACCTTC,CASSRRRDRVAASGGYTF
TRBV9,TRBJ2-1,NA,few,TGTGCCAGCAGCGTAGGGGGACCGAGCTCCTACAATGAGCAGTTCTTC,CASSVGGPSSYNEQFF
TRBV27,TRBJ1-1,NA,few,TGTGCCACCGTGAACACTGAAGCTTTCTTT,CATVNTEAFF
TRBV6-5,TRBJ1-6,TRBD1,once,TGTGCCAGCAGTTACCCGGGACAGGGAGGATCACCCCTCCACTTT,CASSYPGQGGSPLHF
TRBV7-2,TRBJ2-7,NA,few,TGTGCCAGCAGCTTCTTCCAGGGTACCTACGAGCAGTACTTC,CASSFFQGTYEQYF
TRBV29-1,TRBJ2-7,TRBD1,few,TGCAGCGTGGTGGACAGGGGGTACGAGCAGTACTTC,CSVVDRGYEQYF
TRBV7-9,TRBJ2-1,TRBD2,few,TGTGCCAGCTGTGCGGGGGCTAGCGGGTACAATGAGCAGTTCTTC,CASCAGASGYNEQFF
TRBV7-2,TRBJ2-2,TRBD2,NA,TGTGCCAGCAGCCGCGGACTAGCGGAATGGAACACCGGGGAGCTGTTTTTT,CASSRGLAEWNTGELFF